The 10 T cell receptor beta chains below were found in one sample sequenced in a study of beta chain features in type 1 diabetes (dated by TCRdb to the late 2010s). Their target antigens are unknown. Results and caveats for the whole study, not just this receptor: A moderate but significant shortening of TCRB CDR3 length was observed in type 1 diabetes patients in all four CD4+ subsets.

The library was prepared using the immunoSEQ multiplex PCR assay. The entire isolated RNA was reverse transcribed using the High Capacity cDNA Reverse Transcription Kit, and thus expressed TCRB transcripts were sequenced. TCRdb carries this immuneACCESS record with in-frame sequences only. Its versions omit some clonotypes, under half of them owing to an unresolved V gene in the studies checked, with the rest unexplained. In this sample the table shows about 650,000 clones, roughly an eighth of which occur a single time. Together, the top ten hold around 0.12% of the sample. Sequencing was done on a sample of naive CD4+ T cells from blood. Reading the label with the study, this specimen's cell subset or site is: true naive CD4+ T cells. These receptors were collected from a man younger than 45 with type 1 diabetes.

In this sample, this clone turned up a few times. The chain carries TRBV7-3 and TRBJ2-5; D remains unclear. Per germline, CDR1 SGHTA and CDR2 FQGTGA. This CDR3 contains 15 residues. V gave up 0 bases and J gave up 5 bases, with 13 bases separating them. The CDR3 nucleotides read TGTGCCAGCAGCTTAACGGACGGCTTTTTTGAGACCCAGTACTTC. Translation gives CASSLTDGFFETQYF.

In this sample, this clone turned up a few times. CDR3 bases: TGTGCCAGCAGCCCCAAACGGGATGGGCACTACGAGCAGTACTTC. Its protein is CASSPKRDGHYEQYF. The chain recombines TRBV7-3 with TRBJ2-7, with D possibly TRBD2 on 5 matching bases. The germline V gene encodes CDR1 SGHTA and CDR2 FQGTGA. V gave up 5 bases and J gave up 3 bases, with 17 bases separating them. The CDR3 runs 15 residues.

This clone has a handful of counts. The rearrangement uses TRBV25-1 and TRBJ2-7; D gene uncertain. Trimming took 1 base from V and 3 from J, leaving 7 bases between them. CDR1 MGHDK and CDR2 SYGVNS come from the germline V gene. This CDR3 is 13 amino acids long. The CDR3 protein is CASSESASYEQYF. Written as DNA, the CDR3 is TGTGCCAGCAGTGAATCGGCGAGCTACGAGCAGTACTTC.

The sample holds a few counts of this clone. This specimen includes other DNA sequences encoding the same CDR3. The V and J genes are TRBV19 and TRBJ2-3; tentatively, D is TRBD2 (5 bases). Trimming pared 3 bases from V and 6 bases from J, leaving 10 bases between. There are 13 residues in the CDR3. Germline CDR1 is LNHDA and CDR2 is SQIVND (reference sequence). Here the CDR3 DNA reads TGTGCCAGTAGTATCGCTAGCAGGGATACGCAGTATTTT. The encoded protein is CASSIASRDTQYF.

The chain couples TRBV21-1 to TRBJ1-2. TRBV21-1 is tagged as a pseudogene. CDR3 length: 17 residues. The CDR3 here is CASSNSRGTETNYGYTF. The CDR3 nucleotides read TGTGCCAGCAGCAATTCCCGTGGGACGGAGACTAACTATGGCTACACCTTC.

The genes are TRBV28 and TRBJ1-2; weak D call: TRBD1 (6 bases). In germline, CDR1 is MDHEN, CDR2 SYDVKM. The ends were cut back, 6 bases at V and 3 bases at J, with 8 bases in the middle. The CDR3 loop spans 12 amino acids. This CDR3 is CASSTGHYGYTF. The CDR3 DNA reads TGTGCCAGCAGCACAGGGCACTATGGCTACACCTTC.

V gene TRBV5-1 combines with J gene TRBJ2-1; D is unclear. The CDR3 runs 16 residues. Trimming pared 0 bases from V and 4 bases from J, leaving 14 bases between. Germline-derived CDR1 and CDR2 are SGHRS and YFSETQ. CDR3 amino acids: CASSLAGIPRYNEQFF. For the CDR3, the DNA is TGCGCCAGCAGCTTGGCAGGCATTCCGAGGTACAATGAGCAGTTCTTC.

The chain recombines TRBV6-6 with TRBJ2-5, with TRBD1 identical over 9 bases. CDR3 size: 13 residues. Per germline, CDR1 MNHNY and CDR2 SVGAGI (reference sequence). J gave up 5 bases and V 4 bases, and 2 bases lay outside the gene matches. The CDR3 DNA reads TGTGCCAGCAGTTCCGGACAGGGGGAGACCCAGTACTTC. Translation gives CASSSGQGETQYF.

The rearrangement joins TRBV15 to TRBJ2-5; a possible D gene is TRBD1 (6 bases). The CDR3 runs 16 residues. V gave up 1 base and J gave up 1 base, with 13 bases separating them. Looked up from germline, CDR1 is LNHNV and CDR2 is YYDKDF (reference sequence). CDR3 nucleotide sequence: TGTGCCACCAGCAGAGGAGGGGGTCTCCTCCAAGAGACCCAGTACTTC. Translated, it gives CATSRGGGLLQETQYF.

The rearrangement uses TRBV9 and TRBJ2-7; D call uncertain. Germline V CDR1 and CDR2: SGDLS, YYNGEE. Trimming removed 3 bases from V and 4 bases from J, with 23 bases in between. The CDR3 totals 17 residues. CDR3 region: CASSASTDPRVPYEQYF. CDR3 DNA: TGTGCCAGCAGCGCCAGCACGGACCCTCGAGTCCCGTACGAGCAGTACTTC.